The 20 T cell receptor beta chains presented below share a single source sample, sequenced in a study of cytomegalovirus exposure and HLA in healthy donors (dated by TCRdb to about 2017). Library method: the immunoSEQ multiplex PCR assay. The multiplex PCR relied on a mix of 60 forward primers for TCR Vbeta segments and 13 reverse primers for TCR Jbeta segments. This is the immuneACCESS table as TCRdb keeps it, with only in-frame sequences that have V and J called. A part of the clones is gone; compared with another copy, unresolved V genes explain less than half, and the rest is unexplained. The sample records about 120,000 clones, roughly 71% of which are singletons. The top ten hold nearly 3% of the sample. The sequencing input was PBMCs. The receptors stem from a middle-aged woman in good health and CMV-seropositive.

The V and J genes are TRBV9 and TRBJ1-2; D gene uncertain. V lost 0 bases, J lost 1 base, and 7 bases lay in between. This CDR3 is 14 amino acids long. Germline V gene lookup returns CDR1 SGDLS and CDR2 YYNGEE. The CDR3 spells CASSVEAFNYGYTF. CDR3 coding DNA: TGTGCCAGCAGCGTAGAAGCCTTTAACTATGGCTACACCTTC. Variable domain in full (rest from reference TRBV9 and TRBJ1-2): DSGVTQTPKHLITATGQRVTLRCSPRSGDLSVYWYQQSLDQGLQFLIQYYNGEERAKGNILERFSAQQFPDLHSELNLSSLELGDSALYFCASSVEAFNYGYTFGSGTRLTVV.

A single count supports this clone. The chain combines TRBV19 with TRBJ2-7, with a weak D call TRBD1 (5 bases). This CDR3 region has 14 residues. V was clipped by 7 bases and J by 5 bases, with 18 bases between them. Germline V lookup: CDR1 LNHDA, CDR2 SQIVND (reference sequence). This CDR3 reads CASIRPGPRDEQYF. DNA of the CDR3: TGTGCCAGTATTCGTCCAGGGCCAAGGGACGAGCAGTACTTC.

The chain links TRBV14 to TRBJ1-3; TRBD1 might be the D (5 bases). The V end lost 2 bases, the J end lost 4 bases, and 9 bases lay between the germline ends. Germline V gene data show CDR1 as SGHDN and CDR2 as FVKESK. CDR3 length: 14 amino acids. The CDR3 region has the DNA TGTGCCAGCAGCCAACAGGGCTCAGGAAACACCATATATTTT. Translation: CASSQQGSGNTIYF.

The chain links TRBV5-6 to TRBJ1-2, with D possibly TRBD1 on 6 matching bases. V lost 7 bases to trimming and J lost 5 bases, with 18 bases between them. CDR1 and CDR2 from the germline V gene are SGHDT and YYEEEE. There are 14 residues in the CDR3. CDR3: CASRRERGIYGYTF. The CDR3 nucleotides are TGTGCCAGCCGACGCGAGAGGGGGATATATGGCTACACCTTC.

This clone has a single count. The chain is built from TRBV12-5 and TRBJ1-6; tentative D call: TRBD1 (6 bases). Trimming pared 5 bases from V and 7 bases from J, leaving 15 bases between. CDR1 and CDR2 (germline): LGHNT, FRNRAP. This CDR3 has 15 residues. DNA of the CDR3: TGTGCTAGTGGTCCAGCCGGGACAACAAATTCACCCCTCCACTTT. It encodes CASGPAGTTNSPLHF.

The chain uses TRBV6-5 and TRBJ2-1; weak D call: TRBD1 (6 bases). The CDR3 runs 12 residues. In germline, CDR1 is MNHEY, CDR2 SVGAGI. Deletions cut 2 bases from V and 8 bases from J, with 7 bases between. CDR3 sequence (DNA): TGTGCCAGCAGTTACCGACAGGATGAGCAGTTCTTC. Protein sequence: CASSYRQDEQFF.

This chain links TRBV29-1 with TRBJ2-1; 9 bases are shared with TRBD2. Germline V CDR1 and CDR2: SQVTM, ANQGSEA. The CDR3 is 17 amino acids. With V trimmed by 0 bases and J by 4 bases, 10 bases remained unmatched. The CDR3 region is CSVEDLGVAGVYNEQFF. The CDR3, as DNA: TGCAGCGTTGAAGATCTAGGAGTAGCGGGAGTGTACAATGAGCAGTTCTTC.

The chain recombines TRBV6-5 with TRBJ2-1; the match to TRBD1 covers 7 bases. This CDR3 is 15 amino acids long. V dropped 5 bases and J dropped 0; count of bases not matched to a gene: 4. Per the germline V gene, CDR1 is MNHEY and CDR2 is SVGAGI. The CDR3 DNA is TGTGCCAGCAGTCTCCGGGACAGCTCCTACAATGAGCAGTTCTTC. This translates into CASSLRDSSYNEQFF.

The rearrangement joins TRBV7-2 to TRBJ2-2, with a weak D call TRBD1 (6 bases). The CDR3 runs 14 residues. Germline V gene data show CDR1 as SGHTA and CDR2 as FQGNSA. The ends were cut back, 5 bases at V and 2 bases at J, with 9 bases in the middle. The CDR3 loop is CASSKGTNTGELFF. As DNA, the CDR3 is TGTGCCAGCAGCAAAGGGACAAACACCGGGGAGCTGTTTTTT.

This rearrangement joins TRBV19 to TRBJ2-5; 7 bases line up with TRBD1. Germline V gene data show CDR1 as LNHDA and CDR2 as SQIVND (reference sequence). Germline trimming cut 4 bases from V and 1 base from J; bases unmatched to any gene: 3. The CDR3 consists of 14 residues. The DNA for the CDR3 is TGTGCCAGTAGTACAGGGACAGTCCAAGAGACCCAGTACTTC. Protein product: CASSTGTVQETQYF.

Only one count was recorded for this clone. The chain recombines TRBV30 with TRBJ1-3, with a tentative D call TRBD1 (5 bases). The germline CDR1 and CDR2 sequences are GTSNPN and SVGIG (reference sequence). The CDR3 length is 15 residues. Trimming cost V 5 bases and J 1 base, with 15 bases left between them. Written as DNA, the CDR3 is TGTGCCTGGGGGCTGCAGGGTGGGTCTGGAAACACCATATATTTT. Translating it yields CAWGLQGGSGNTIYF.

This sequence joins TRBV7-6 and TRBJ1-5, with 7 bases matching TRBD1. The CDR3 consists of 18 residues. CDR1 SGHVS and CDR2 FNYEAQ come from the germline V gene. Germline trimming cut 3 bases from V and 3 bases from J; bases unmatched to any gene: 14. This CDR3 is CASSLMSGGQRINQPQHF. Written as DNA, the CDR3 is TGTGCCAGCAGCTTGATGTCTGGGGGACAGAGAATCAATCAGCCCCAGCATTTT. The full variable domain, in which reference TRBV7-6 and TRBJ1-5 provide the parts outside the CDR3, is GAGVSQSPRYKVTKRGQDVALRCDPISGHVSLYWYRQALGQGPEFLTYFNYEAQQDKSGLPNDRFSAERPEGSISTLTIQRTEQRDSAMYRCASSLMSGGQRINQPQHFGDGTRLSIL.

This clone was recorded a few times. The J gene is TRBJ2-1, the V gene TRBV6-5, with 10 bases matching TRBD2. The CDR3 has 15 residues. V gave up 0 bases and J gave up 10 bases; unmatched junction bases: 6. CDR1 MNHEY and CDR2 SVGAGI come from the germline V gene. CDR3 DNA sequence: TGTGCCAGCAGTTACTCCCAGACTAGCGGGTACGAGCAGTTCTTC. Translating it yields CASSYSQTSGYEQFF.

V usage is TRBV7-2 and J usage is TRBJ1-5, with TRBD1 matching 7 bases. This CDR3 region has 16 residues. V shed 5 bases and J 0 bases; nucleotides not matched to a gene: 7. CDR1 is SGHTA, CDR2 FQGNSA, per germline. Here the CDR3 DNA reads TGTGCCAGCAGCGGGCTGAGACAGGGTAGCAATCAGCCCCAGCATTTT. As protein: CASSGLRQGSNQPQHF.

The chain couples TRBV6-5 to TRBJ2-7; 7 bases are a match to TRBD1. The ends lost 6 bases at V and 5 bases at J; junction bases unmatched: 4. CDR1 and CDR2 (germline): MNHEY, SVGAGI. This CDR3 is 12 amino acids long. The CDR3 spells CASRDRFHEQYF. In DNA, the CDR3 is TGTGCCAGCAGGGACAGGTTCCACGAGCAGTACTTC.

This clone was found a few times. The V call is TRBV7-8, the J call TRBJ2-7; 11 bases align to TRBD2. The germline gives CDR1 SGHVS, CDR2 FQNEAQ. The CDR3 length is 16 residues. V was clipped by 5 bases and J by 3 bases; unmatched bases: 9. This CDR3 is CASSIPGLADLYEQYF. The CDR3 DNA follows: TGTGCCAGCAGCATACCGGGACTAGCGGACCTCTACGAGCAGTACTTC. The complete variable domain, with remaining parts taken from reference TRBV7-8 and TRBJ2-7, reads GAGVSQSPRYKVAKRGQDVALRCDPISGHVSLFWYQQALGQGPEFLTYFQNEAQLDKSGLPSDRFFAERPEGSVSTLKIQRTQQEDSAVYLCASSIPGLADLYEQYFGPGTRLTVT.

The chain joins TRBV5-8 to TRBJ1-5, with TRBD1 identical over 10 bases. The CDR3 length is 15 residues. The germline gives CDR1 SGHTS, CDR2 YDEGEE. J was trimmed by 3 bases and V by 4 bases; bases with no gene match: 4. CDR3 sequence (DNA): TGTGCCAGCAGCAAGGGACAGGGGCCCAATCAGCCCCAGCATTTT. Translation gives CASSKGQGPNQPQHF.

The V call is TRBV5-1, the J call TRBJ2-3; TRBD2 is a possible D gene (6 bases). This CDR3 is built from 15 residues. V was shortened by 4 bases and J by 2 bases, with 14 bases between the two germline ends. Per germline, CDR1 SGHRS and CDR2 YFSETQ. The CDR3: CASSPGTPVTDTQYF. As DNA, the CDR3 is TGCGCCAGCAGCCCCGGGACTCCTGTCACAGATACGCAGTATTTT.

The V gene is TRBV11-2, the J gene TRBJ2-6; possible D gene TRBD2, 6 bases. The CDR3 is 15 residues long. V gave up 5 bases and J gave up 1 base, with 9 bases separating them. Germline lookup yields CDR1 SGHAT and CDR2 FQNNGV. The CDR3 here is CASSTGGSGANVLTF. In nucleotides, the CDR3 is TGTGCCAGCAGCACCGGGGGATCTGGGGCCAACGTCCTGACTTTC. The full variable domain, completed using reference TRBV11-2 and TRBJ2-6, is EAGVAQSPRYKIIEKRQSVAFWCNPISGHATLYWYQQILGQGPKLLIQFQNNGVVDDSQLPKDRFSAERLKGVDSTLKIQPAKLEDSAVYLCASSTGGSGANVLTFGAGSRLTVL.

The chain links TRBV30 to TRBJ1-1; D may be TRBD1 (5 bases). V was pared by 3 bases and J by 3 bases, with 14 bases between. Germline CDR1 GTSNPN, CDR2 SVGIG (reference sequence). This CDR3 region has 14 residues. The CDR3 is CAWSALGGYTEAFF. The DNA for the CDR3 is TGTGCCTGGAGCGCCCTCGGGGGGTACACTGAAGCTTTCTTT.